The source of this T cell receptor beta chain is a study of cytomegalovirus exposure and HLA in healthy donors. Germline V gene data show CDR1 as SGHNT and CDR2 as YENEEA. Trimming cost V 6 bases and J 5 bases, with 10 bases left between them. The CDR3 is 12 residues long. PCR involved 60 Vbeta and 13 Jbeta primers. In the authors' methods: As a later analysis found, there were tens of millions of unique TCR beta chains, of which roughly 11 million were shared. Clones were read by immunoSEQ multiplex PCR, and TCRdb kept only the in-frame ones, dropping some. V and J calls and clone size follow that table, whereas D and trimming were derived from the DNA. The repertoire holds 90,000 to 150,000 clones, roughly 82% seen once, with less than 4% in the top ten. Points on this clone: Its antigen is undetermined.

This donor's CMV serostatus went unrecorded. Whole-study results and caveats: In vitro, a few CMV-associated chains proved specific for CMV antigens.

This receptor was obtained from a human donor in good health. Material: PBMCs. This rearrangement joins TRBV11-3 to TRBJ2-5; the D gene is possibly TRBD1 (6 bases). The CDR3 sequence: CASSGGGETQYF. The CDR3 DNA follows: TGTGCCAGCAGTGGGGGCGGGGAGACCCAGTACTTC.